This T cell receptor beta chain was recorded in a study of blood T cells in healthy people across ages. Across the study: Template switching picked up about one barcoded beta molecule for each two T cells.

The study's findings and limits: Diversity was higher, and naive CD4+ cells more numerous, in long-lived donors than in aged donors. It was held that the diversity estimates obtained from one million T cells were underestimates.

Alongside a J-beta primer mix, a sample-barcoded 5' primer served in a second PCR lasting roughly 7 to 11 cycles. There were at least 3 million CDR3-containing paired-end reads obtained from each sample. TCRdb called the 5' RACE reads again in MiXCR, with one record for every CDR3 protein. The table includes about 570,000 distinct CDR3 sequences, 27% detected once. Points on this clonotype: Its specificity is unknown.

Germline values: CDR1 DFQATT, CDR2 SNEGSKA (reference sequence). The CDR3 contains 15 residues. V was pared by 3 bases and J by 0 bases, with 12 bases between. V and J are TRBV20-1 and TRBJ1-5; no firm D call. Material for sequencing was blood. This TCR derives from a woman in her 70s in good health. The CDR3 protein is CSARSAEGSNQPQHF. CDR3 sequence (DNA): TGCAGTGCTAGGTCGGCAGAGGGTAGCAATCAGCCCCAGCATTTT.